The 10 T cell receptor beta chains presented below share a single source sample, sequenced in a study of breast tumors, draining lymph nodes, adjacent tissues. Axillary draining lymph nodes of breast cancer patients supplied the node samples. In TCRdb, the multiplex PCR reads were re-called with MiXCR into one record per CDR3 protein. The sample has 290,000 or so distinct CDR3 sequences, around 30% seen once. Sequencing was performed on axillary lymph node tissue. These receptors originate from a female donor with breast cancer. Some clones in this sample may be carry-over from other donors' samples.

This clonotype was observed many times. The rearrangement links TRBV5-1 to TRBJ2-7; a weak D match, TRBD2 (5 bases). Trimming shortened V by 5 bases and J by 0 bases, and 9 bases separated the two germline ends. The V gene's germline CDR1 is SGHRS and CDR2 YFSETQ. The CDR3 is 13 amino acids. CDR3 residues: CASSASSSYEQYF. The CDR3 DNA sequence: TGCGCCAGCAGTGCTAGCTCCTCCTACGAGCAGTACTTC.

The sample holds one count of this clonotype. This sequence joins TRBV11-2 and TRBJ2-1, with D tentatively TRBD2 (5 bases). The CDR3 has 18 amino acids. CDR1 and CDR2 (germline): SGHAT, FQNNGV. V lost 6 bases to trimming and J lost 0 bases, with 21 bases between them. The CDR3 reads CASRPSRAIICSYNEQFF. The CDR3 DNA sequence: TGTGCCAGCAGACCTTCGAGGGCCATAATTTGCTCCTACAATGAGCAGTTCTTC.

This clonotype has a count of ten or more. This rearrangement joins TRBV5-5 to TRBJ1-6; 7 bases map to TRBD1. Germline values: CDR1 SGHKS, CDR2 YYEKEE (reference sequence). Losses at the gene ends were 5 bases for V and 6 bases for J; bases not matched to a gene: 8. CDR3 length equals 15 residues. CDR3 protein: CASRGGTAPNSPLHF. The CDR3 nucleotides read TGTGCCAGCAGGGGTGGGACAGCACCTAATTCACCCCTCCACTTT. Drawing the rest from reference TRBV5-5 and TRBJ1-6, the complete variable domain is DAGVTQSPTHLIKTRGQQVTLRCSPISGHKSVSWYQQVLGQGPQFIFQYYEKEERGRGNFPDRFSARQFPNYSSELNVNALLLGDSALYLCASRGGTAPNSPLHFGNGTRLTVT.

Concerning this clonotype: A much larger clone differs from this one at a single base, so this may be a read error. CDR3 DNA sequence: TGTGCCAGCAGTCACTCGACGCGGGGGCGAGGTCAAGAGACCCAGTACTTC. This codes for CASSHSTRGRGQETQYF. J is TRBJ2-5 and V is TRBV6-6, with a weak D call TRBD2 (7 bases). Germline CDR1 and CDR2: MNHNY and SVGAGI (reference sequence). This CDR3 is built from 17 residues.

The chain combines TRBV6-2 or TRBV6-3 with TRBJ2-1; 12 nucleotides match TRBD2. V was clipped by 4 bases and J by 3 bases; unmatched bases: 7. Per the germline V gene, CDR1 is MNHEY and CDR2 is SVGEGT. This CDR3 comprises 17 residues. CDR3 sequence: CASSSLAGGTNYNEQFF. The CDR3 DNA reads TGTGCCAGCAGTTCACTAGCGGGAGGCACCAACTACAATGAGCAGTTCTTC.

This clonotype has only a few counts. This chain links TRBV6-2 or TRBV6-3 with TRBJ2-7, with D tentatively TRBD1 (6 bases). The ends were cut back, 6 bases at V and 0 bases at J, with 15 bases in the middle. The CDR3 is made up of 15 amino acids. Germline loops: CDR1 MNHEY, CDR2 SVGEGT. CDR3 nucleotides: TGTGCCAGCAGCCCCGGGACAAGGGCCTCCTACGAGCAGTACTTC. This sequence encodes CASSPGTRASYEQYF.

This clonotype was observed many times. The chain combines TRBV19 with TRBJ2-2, with D perhaps matching TRBD1 (5 bases). Germline V gives CDR1 LNHDA, CDR2 SQIVND (reference sequence). The ends were cut back, 7 bases at V and 7 bases at J, with 13 bases in the middle. The CDR3 consists of 13 residues. CDR3 sequence: CASTSWGVGELFF. CDR3 DNA: TGTGCCAGTACCTCCTGGGGCGTCGGGGAGCTGTTTTTT.

This clonotype occurred a few times. This may arise from a read error, as a much more abundant clone is one base away. The chain combines TRBV19 with TRBJ1-6; no clear D gene. V was shortened by 9 bases and J by 6 bases, with 15 bases between the two germline ends. Germline CDR1 LNHDA, CDR2 SQIVND (reference sequence). This CDR3 is 14 amino acids long. The CDR3 reads CASSSFESNSPLHF. DNA for the CDR3: TGTGCCAGCAGCTCGTTCGAGAGTAATTCACCCCTCCACTTT. The full variable domain, rest sourced from reference TRBV19 and TRBJ1-6, is DGGITQSPKYLFRKEGQNVTLSCEQNLNHDAMYWYRQDPGQGLRLIYYSQIVNDFQKGDIAEGYSVSREKKESFPLTVTSAQKNPTAFYLCASSSFESNSPLHFGNGTRLTVT.

The table lists this clonotype with a few counts. With a much larger clone just one base away, this may be a read error. The V call is TRBV7-9, the J call TRBJ2-1, with 7 bases lining up with TRBD2. The CDR3 consists of 17 residues. Germline V CDR1 and CDR2: SEHNR, FQNEAQ (reference sequence). CDR3 nucleotides: TGTGCCAGCAGCTTAGGCGGCGGGAGCATCAGGTACAATCAGCAGTTCTTC. It encodes CASSLGGGSIRYNQQFF.

A note on this clonotype: One junction end disagrees with the germline gene, perhaps due to a read error. This chain connects TRBV10-3 to TRBJ2-7; perhaps D is TRBD1 or TRBD2 (5 bases each). In germline, CDR1 is ENHRY, CDR2 SYGVKD. The CDR3 has 14 amino acids. Written as DNA, the CDR3 is TGTGCCATCAGGATGGGGACGGGCTCCCACGAGCAGTACTTC. Amino acids: CAIRMGTGSHEQYF.